The next 9 T cell receptor beta chains were all read from a single sample in a study of lymphopenia after photon versus proton radiotherapy. The protocol was immunoSEQ multiplex PCR, while the TCRdb copy is restricted to in-frame clones and leaves out a portion. The sample carries about 58,000 clones, roughly 80% recorded once. The sample consisted of peripheral blood, taken from a patient treated with proton-based radiotherapy. These receptors all come from a man aged 60 to 69 with pancreatic cancer.

The chain is built from TRBV18 and TRBJ1-1; D is perhaps TRBD1 (6 bases). The V gene's germline CDR1 is KGHSH and CDR2 LQKENI. CDR3 size: 14 residues. V shed 3 bases and J shed 6 bases, with 14 bases lying between them. The CDR3 bases are TGTGCCAGCTCACCCAGGGGAGCTGTCGCTGAAGCTTTCTTT. It translates to CASSPRGAVAEAFF.

This chain joins TRBV6-5 and TRBJ1-2, with D possibly TRBD1 on 6 matching bases. In germline, CDR1 is MNHEY, CDR2 SVGAGI. This CDR3 contains 15 residues. V was clipped by 6 bases and J by 7 bases, with 21 bases between them. The CDR3 loop is CASRQRGTGTSGYTF. Here the CDR3 DNA reads TGTGCCAGCAGGCAAAGAGGTACAGGGACTTCTGGCTACACCTTC.

This clone was observed a single time. The chain carries TRBV28 and TRBJ2-3; TRBD2 aligns across 8 bases. Trimming removed 5 bases from V and 2 bases from J; junction bases left unmatched: 12. CDR3 length: 17 residues. CDR1 is MDHEN, CDR2 SYDVKM, per germline. The chain's CDR3 is CASSPHLGGGFTDTQYF. As DNA, the CDR3 is TGTGCCAGCAGTCCCCACCTAGGCGGGGGGTTCACAGATACGCAGTATTTT.

This clone has just a few counts. The chain is built from TRBV28 and TRBJ1-5; TRBD1 might be the D (6 bases). This CDR3 region has 17 residues. The V gene's germline CDR1 is MDHEN and CDR2 SYDVKM. V shed 2 bases and J shed 2 bases, with 16 bases lying between them. The CDR3 DNA follows: TGTGCCAGCAGTTTACGACACAGGGCGGTTGGCAATCAGCCCCAGCATTTT. It is translated as CASSLRHRAVGNQPQHF.

The rearrangement joins TRBV28 to TRBJ1-2; D not resolved. The V gene's germline CDR1 is MDHEN and CDR2 SYDVKM. CDR3 length: 15 residues. The V gene lost 1 base and the J gene lost 8 bases, with 17 bases spanning the gap. As DNA, the CDR3 is TGTGCCAGCAGTTTATTGGCCCCTCCAGGCCGCGGCTACACCTTC. It is translated as CASSLLAPPGRGYTF.

The chain uses TRBV5-1 and TRBJ1-1; 8 bases are a match to TRBD1. Germline lookup yields CDR1 SGHRS and CDR2 YFSETQ. This CDR3 is built from 16 residues. J was trimmed by 0 bases and V by 4 bases; bases with no gene match: 8. CDR3 sequence (DNA): TGCGCCAGCAGCCTCGACAGGGGTTCGGTGAACACTGAAGCTTTCTTT. It encodes CASSLDRGSVNTEAFF.

The rearrangement joins TRBV7-3 to TRBJ2-3; 7 bases agree with TRBD1. J was trimmed by 3 bases and V by 5 bases; bases with no gene match: 8. The CDR3 covers 15 residues. Germline CDR1 SGHTA, CDR2 FQGTGA. CDR3 coding DNA: TGTGCCAGCAGCCCTATGACAGGGATGACAGATACGCAGTATTTT. It yields the protein CASSPMTGMTDTQYF.

V gene TRBV7-2 combines with J gene TRBJ1-2, with TRBD1 matching 10 bases. J was trimmed by 8 bases and V by 6 bases; bases with no gene match: 12. The CDR3 is 15 residues long. Germline lookup yields CDR1 SGHTA and CDR2 FQGNSA. This chain's CDR3 is CASSSVGQGRSGYTF. CDR3 bases: TGTGCCAGCAGTTCCGTGGGACAGGGGAGGTCAGGCTACACCTTC.

This sequence joins TRBV30 and TRBJ2-3; 9 bases line up with TRBD2. V lost 7 bases to trimming and J lost 6 bases; unmatched junction nucleotides: 11. CDR3 length: 14 amino acids. Looked up from germline, CDR1 is GTSNPN and CDR2 is SVGIG (reference sequence). The CDR3 loop is CAYGLAGRFDTQYF. CDR3 nucleotide sequence: TGTGCCTACGGGCTAGCGGGGAGATTTGATACGCAGTATTTT.